The 14 T cell receptor beta chains listed next were all sequenced from one sample in a study of OX40 agonist ivuxolimab in advanced cancers. The method was immunoSEQ multiplex PCR; TCRdb's version includes in-frame clones alone and lacks a portion of them. Of approximately 72,000 clones in the sample, approximately 82% were seen once. The sequenced sample was CD4+ or CD8+ T cells sorted from blood, obtained in a trial of the OX40 agonist ivuxolimab. All receptors come from an adult with an advanced solid tumor such as melanoma, head and neck, liver or kidney cancer.

This clone was picked up a small number of times. DNA for the CDR3: TGTGCCAGCAATAAGGACAGCGAGAATGAAAAACTGTTTTTT. Protein: CASNKDSENEKLFF. The chain links TRBV6-6 to TRBJ1-4; D may be TRBD1 (6 bases). V dropped 7 bases and J dropped 5 bases, with 14 bases sitting between them. This CDR3 is 14 amino acids long. The germline V gene encodes CDR1 MNHNY and CDR2 SVGAGI (reference sequence).

A few counts support this clone. In nucleotides, the CDR3 is TGCGCCAGCAGCTTGGGCGGCACCAGCTATAATTCACCCCTCCACTTT. Its translation: CASSLGGTSYNSPLHF. The chain recombines TRBV5-1 with TRBJ1-6; D is undetermined. Germline assignment: CDR1 SGHRS and CDR2 YFSETQ. This CDR3 has 16 amino acids. Trimming stripped 0 bases from V and 3 bases from J, with 10 bases between.

The chain is built from TRBV29-1 and TRBJ1-2; possible D gene TRBD1, 6 bases. CDR3 length: 14 residues. CDR1 and CDR2 from the germline V gene are SQVTM and ANQGSEA. Between the trimmed V and J ends, which lost 4 bases and 7 bases, there was a span of 19 bases. CDR3 sequence: CSVAPVLRGGGYTF. As DNA, the CDR3 is TGCAGCGTTGCCCCCGTTCTTCGAGGGGGTGGCTACACCTTC.

A single count supports this clone. V usage is TRBV4-3 and J usage is TRBJ1-1; no firm D call. The V gene lost 0 bases and the J gene lost 4 bases, with 6 bases spanning the gap. CDR1 is LGHNA, CDR2 YSLEER, per germline. This CDR3 has 13 amino acids. CDR3 sequence: CASSQESVTEAFF. CDR3 in DNA: TGCGCCAGCAGCCAAGAAAGTGTCACTGAAGCTTTCTTT.

The genes are TRBV6-5 and TRBJ1-2, with 9 positions matching TRBD1. Germline loops: CDR1 MNHEY, CDR2 SVGAGI. CDR3 length equals 16 residues. The V segment lost 0 bases and the J segment 5 bases; nucleotides outside the gene matches: 7. The CDR3 is CASSYSSTGGGYGYTF. Written as DNA, the CDR3 is TGTGCCAGCAGTTACTCGAGCACAGGGGGCGGGTATGGCTACACCTTC.

The chain joins TRBV7-2 to TRBJ2-1, with D unclear. Trimming left V 5 bases short and J 4 bases short, with 12 bases between. There are 14 residues in the CDR3. From germline, CDR1 is SGHTA and CDR2 FQGNSA. The DNA of the CDR3 is TGTGCCAGCAGCCCGGTGGGTCATTACAATGAGCAGTTCTTC. Its protein is CASSPVGHYNEQFF.

This clone was picked up a small number of times. The chain uses TRBV29-1 and TRBJ2-7; 8 bases fit TRBD1. The V gene's germline CDR1 is SQVTM and CDR2 ANQGSEA. This CDR3 spans 17 amino acids. Germline trimming cut 4 bases from V and 2 bases from J; bases unmatched to any gene: 16. This CDR3 is CSVAGTGADELAYEQYF. The CDR3 DNA reads TGCAGCGTTGCTGGGACAGGAGCTGATGAACTAGCCTACGAGCAGTACTTC.

The rearrangement uses TRBV6-5 and TRBJ2-7, with 9 bases matching TRBD2. V was clipped by 6 bases and J by 0 bases; unmatched bases: 6. Germline V gene sequence: CDR1 MNHEY, CDR2 SVGAGI. This CDR3 spans 15 amino acids. Here the CDR3 DNA reads TGTGCCAGCAGATCCCAGCGGGAGGCCTCCTACGAGCAGTACTTC. Its protein product is CASRSQREASYEQYF.

The sample holds a few counts of this clone. This chain joins TRBV18 and TRBJ1-2; tentatively, D is TRBD1 (5 bases). Trimming stripped 3 bases from V and 6 bases from J, with 11 bases between. The CDR3 has 13 amino acids. Looked up from germline, CDR1 is KGHSH and CDR2 is LQKENI. The CDR3 loop is CASSPSGEDGYTF. DNA of the CDR3: TGTGCCAGCTCACCGTCGGGGGAGGATGGCTACACCTTC.

The V call is TRBV7-9, the J call TRBJ2-6, with D possibly matching TRBD1 (5 bases). The CDR3 loop spans 16 amino acids. Germline V gene lookup returns CDR1 SEHNR and CDR2 FQNEAQ (reference sequence). Trimming left V 4 bases short and J 0 bases short, with 10 bases between. CDR3 sequence (DNA): TGTGCCAGCAGCTCCACAGGTTACTCTGGGGCCAACGTCCTGACTTTC. Translating gives CASSSTGYSGANVLTF.

The J gene is TRBJ2-3, the V gene TRBV18, with D possibly being TRBD1 (6 bases). The CDR3 runs to 15 residues. The V and J ends lost 3 bases and 2 bases respectively, with 12 bases between them. Germline CDR1 is KGHSH and CDR2 is LQKENI. The DNA for the CDR3 is TGTGCCAGCTCACCGGGGGCGCCTTCCACAGATACGCAGTATTTT. Translation gives CASSPGAPSTDTQYF.

This clone was seen a few times. Germline and junction disagree at one end, which may indicate a read error. This chain connects TRBV6-1 to TRBJ1-5, with D maybe TRBD1 (6 bases). This CDR3 has 13 residues. The germline gives CDR1 MNHNS, CDR2 SASEGT. The CDR3 DNA follows: TGTGCCAGCAGCCAGGGGAGCAACCAGCCCCAGCATTTT. The encoded protein is CASSQGSNQPQHF.

The gene calls are TRBV19 and TRBJ2-3; D unclear. Deletions cut 4 bases from V and 6 bases from J, with 14 bases between. CDR3 length: 14 residues. CDR1 and CDR2 from the germline V gene are LNHDA and SQIVND (reference sequence). In nucleotides, the CDR3 is TGTGCCAGTAGTAATACAGCATTGAGGGATACGCAGTATTTT. This sequence encodes CASSNTALRDTQYF.

V is TRBV28 and J is TRBJ2-7; 9 bases line up with TRBD1. The germline V gene encodes CDR1 MDHEN and CDR2 SYDVKM. Germline trimming cut 4 bases from V and 4 bases from J; bases unmatched to any gene: 8. The CDR3 has 15 residues. Written as DNA, the CDR3 is TGTGCCAGCAGTTCCCCGGGACAGGGTCCATACGAGCAGTACTTC. Its protein is CASSSPGQGPYEQYF.